This is a list of T cell receptor beta chains from one sample in a study of response to subunit inactivated influenza vaccine. TCRdb used MiXCR to reprocess the RT-PCR reads, holding one entry per CDR3 protein. The sample lists hundreds of thousands of distinct CDR3 sequences; around a sixth were seen once. The material sequenced was PBMCs from blood, taken 12 days after vaccination. These receptors all come from a man between 45 and 60 years old who received an inactivated influenza vaccine. Each CDR3 is given with its conserved first and last residue. The order of the fields is clone size, V gene, D gene, J gene, CDR3 DNA, CDR3 protein. The D gene is left open where the match is weak. Not every row has a clone size; where given, it reads once, few, many or a size class.

.,TRBV9,.,TRBJ2-7,TGTGCCAGCAGCGTAGGGGGGGCCCCTCCCTACGAGCAGTACTTC,CASSVGGAPPYEQYF
few,TRBV11-2,.,TRBJ2-7,TGTGCCAGCAGCTTAGAAGTATTAGAATACGAGCAGTACTTC,CASSLEVLEYEQYF
few,TRBV6-2/TRBV6-3,TRBD2,TRBJ2-1,TGTGCCAGCAGTTATACTAGCGGGGGGCTTTGGAATGAGCAGTTCTTC,CASSYTSGGLWNEQFF
.,TRBV6-5,.,TRBJ1-4,TGTGCCAGCAGTTCGTCTGTCGTAAGAAATGAAAAACTGTTTTTT,CASSSSVVRNEKLFF
few,TRBV7-9,TRBD2,TRBJ2-7,TGTGCCAGCAGCTCCCCCGGGACTAGCGGAGGCCTTAACGACTTC,CASSSPGTSGGLNDF
few,TRBV25-1,.,TRBJ2-5,TGTGCCAGCAGGCCTGGGGGGCTAGTGGAGACCCAGTACTTC,CASRPGGLVETQYF
.,TRBV5-1,.,TRBJ2-2,TGCGCCAGCAGCCCCCTGACCTCAACGGAAACCGGGGAGCTGTTTTTT,CASSPLTSTETGELFF
.,TRBV6-1,.,TRBJ1-1,TGTGCCAGCAGTCGCGACGGCATCTTCACTGAAGCTTTCTTT,CASSRDGIFTEAFF
few,TRBV5-1,TRBD2,TRBJ2-2,TGCGCCAGCAGCTCAAGACTAGCGGGAGGGCCTGACACCGGGGAGCTGTTTTTT,CASSSRLAGGPDTGELFF
.,TRBV4-2,.,TRBJ2-3,TGTGCCAGCAGCCAGAGTGGGCGGGTCACAGATACGCAGTATTTT,CASSQSGRVTDTQYF
few,TRBV20-1,TRBD1,TRBJ2-7,TGCAGTGCTAGAGTGCCAGGGGGCGCGTACGAGCAGTACTTC,CSARVPGGAYEQYF
.,TRBV29-1,TRBD2,TRBJ2-3,TGCAGCGTTGTTTTAGGGGAGGGCGGCACAGATACGCAGTATTTT,CSVVLGEGGTDTQYF
.,TRBV5-6,.,TRBJ2-1,TGTGCCAGCAGCTTGGTCCAGCCGAACTACAATGAGCAGTTCTTC,CASSLVQPNYNEQFF
many,TRBV4-1,TRBD2,TRBJ2-2,TGCGCCAGCAGCCAAAACCGCGGACTAGCGAACACCGGGGAGCTGTTTTTT,CASSQNRGLANTGELFF
few,TRBV6-2/TRBV6-3,.,TRBJ1-1,TGTGCCAGCAGTTACACCTTCATGAACACTGAAGCTTTCTTT,CASSYTFMNTEAFF
.,TRBV20-1,TRBD2,TRBJ2-5,TGCAGTGTAGGGCTAGCGGGCCGAGGGGAGACCCAGTACTTC,CSVGLAGRGETQYF
.,TRBV28,.,TRBJ2-5,TGTGCCAGCAGTTTATTGGTGGGGCAAGAGACCCAGTACTTC,CASSLLVGQETQYF
few,TRBV5-1,TRBD2,TRBJ2-3,TGCGCCAGCAGCCCGGGACTAGCGGGAGGGCCAACAAGCACAGATACGCAGTATTTT,CASSPGLAGGPTSTDTQYF
many,TRBV24-1,.,TRBJ1-1,TGTGCAACCAAGGGGCTGAACACTGAAGCTTTCTTT,CATKGLNTEAFF
.,TRBV28,TRBD2,TRBJ2-1,TGTGCCAGCAGTTTTTTTTTTAGGGCTAGCGGAGACAATGAGCAGTTCTTC,CASSFFFRASGDNEQFF
few,TRBV6-1,.,TRBJ2-7,TGTGCCAGCAACCCCGACGGCTCAAGCTCCTACGAGCAGTACTTC,CASNPDGSSSYEQYF
few,TRBV29-1,.,TRBJ1-1,TGCAGCGTTGAAGACCTGGGAGCCGAAGCTTTCTTT,CSVEDLGAEAFF
.,TRBV20-1,.,TRBJ1-1,TGCAGTGCTAGACGTGTCAGGGGTAGAACTGAAGCTTTCTTT,CSARRVRGRTEAFF
few,TRBV28,TRBD2,TRBJ2-1,TGTGCCAGCAGTCCCACGGCTAGCGGGAGCTTCTCCTACAATGAGCAGTTCTTC,CASSPTASGSFSYNEQFF
few,TRBV24-1,.,TRBJ2-2,TGTGCCACCAGTGATTTCCGGGGCAAGGGACGGGCCGGGGAGCTGTTTTTT,CATSDFRGKGRAGELFF
many,TRBV7-8,.,TRBJ2-7,TGTGCCAGCAGCTTAGTAGGGAACGAGCAGTACTTC,CASSLVGNEQYF
few,TRBV12-3/TRBV12-4,TRBD2,TRBJ2-5,TGTGCCAGCAGTCGGGACTACGAAGAGACCCAGTACTTC,CASSRDYEETQYF
few,TRBV12-3/TRBV12-4,.,TRBJ2-3,TGTGCCAGCAGTCCCGGGAAACCCAGCCAAAATTTT,CASSPGKPSQNF
many,TRBV12-3/TRBV12-4,TRBD1,TRBJ2-7,TGTGCCAGCAGTTTAGCGTTTTCTGGGGGCTGGACAGGCTACGAGCAGTACTTC,CASSLAFSGGWTGYEQYF
.,TRBV28,.,TRBJ2-7,TGTGCCAGCAGTAAAATGGTCTACGAGCAGTACTTC,CASSKMVYEQYF
few,TRBV3-1,.,TRBJ2-3,TGTGCCAGCAGCCAAGTCGGAAGCACAGATACGCAGTATTTT,CASSQVGSTDTQYF
.,TRBV12-3/TRBV12-4,.,TRBJ2-7,TGTGCCAGCAGCGTAGGGGGGCCCTACGAGCAGTACTTC,CASSVGGPYEQYF
few,TRBV4-1,.,TRBJ1-1,TGCGCCAGCAGCCAAGAGGCCTGGGAGCAAGCTTTCTTT,CASSQEAWEQAFF
.,TRBV5-1,.,TRBJ1-6,TGCGCCAGCAGTTCGGACAGACCTAATTCACCCCTCCACTTT,CASSSDRPNSPLHF
few,TRBV20-1,TRBD2,TRBJ2-1,TGCAGTGCTAGAAGGGCGGGAGGGCGGTCGAATGAGCAGTTCTTC,CSARRAGGRSNEQFF
few,TRBV6-5,.,TRBJ1-3,TGTGCCAGCAGTTACCTAGGAGGTGGAAACACCATATATTTT,CASSYLGGGNTIYF
many,TRBV19,TRBD1,TRBJ2-3,TGTGCCAGTAGTACCGGACAGGGAACAGATACGCAGTATTTT,CASSTGQGTDTQYF